This T cell receptor (beta chain) was sequenced in a study of blood T cell repertoires in COVID-19. Study information: PBMCs, B-cell-depleted T cells, or T cells provided the cDNA or gDNA that made up the material.

Participant reports of clinical history set cohort assignment. Looked up from germline, CDR1 is LNHDA and CDR2 is SQIVND (reference sequence). The CDR3 runs 13 residues. The V gene lost 6 bases and the J gene lost 10 bases, with 16 bases spanning the gap. Original methodology: How many nucleated cells were present was estimated from reference gene primer amplification. Produced via immunoSEQ multiplex PCR; TCRdb's table is partial and in-frame only. V and J calls and clone size are as listed in that table; D and trimming were resolved from the DNA. The sample carries 150,000 to 200,000 clones, less than 90% recorded once.

Specimen: PBMCs or T cells enriched from blood (not recorded which). The chain carries TRBV19 and TRBJ2-1, with D perhaps matching TRBD2 (7 bases). This clonotype originated in a human donor with acute COVID-19. The donor label of this sample is uncertain. The CDR3 is CASSEGGLEEQFF. CDR3 coding DNA: TGTGCCAGTAGCGAGGGGGGGCTGGAGGAGCAGTTCTTC.